Shown below are 18 T cell receptor beta chains from a single sample sequenced in a study of cytomegalovirus exposure and HLA in healthy donors. 60 Vbeta and 13 Jbeta primers were used in PCR. The repertoire was sequenced with immunoSEQ multiplex PCR; TCRdb's copy has only in-frame clones and lacks some. Seen here are 120,000 or so clones, around 80% observed once, and the top ten hold 2% to 2.5%. Input material: PBMCs. All receptors derive from a man in his thirties or forties in good health and CMV-seronegative.

The chain has TRBV5-1 and TRBJ2-3, with TRBD2 matching 7 bases. V was pared by 4 bases and J by 2 bases, with 7 bases of the junction left unmatched. This CDR3 has 15 residues. Germline V CDR1 and CDR2: SGHRS, YFSETQ. This chain's CDR3 is CASSPWTSDTDTQYF. The CDR3 coding sequence is TGCGCCAGCAGCCCATGGACTAGTGACACAGATACGCAGTATTTT.

The chain links TRBV7-2 to TRBJ1-5; the match to TRBD1 covers 7 bases. Trimming cost V 3 bases and J 0 bases; bases outside gene matches: 5. This CDR3 spans 16 amino acids. Looked up from germline, CDR1 is SGHTA and CDR2 is FQGNSA. CDR3 protein: CASSFWTGGSNQPQHF. DNA of the CDR3: TGTGCCAGCAGCTTTTGGACAGGAGGTAGCAATCAGCCCCAGCATTTT. Supplemented by reference TRBV7-2 and TRBJ1-5, the full variable domain reads GAGVSQSPSNKVTEKGKDVELRCDPISGHTALYWYRQSLGQGLEFLIYFQGNSAPDKSGLPSDRFSAERTGGSVSTLTIQRTQQEDSAVYLCASSFWTGGSNQPQHFGDGTRLSIL.

For this clone: One end of the junction varies from germline; a read error may be responsible. The rearrangement uses TRBV7-2 and TRBJ2-6, with D possibly matching TRBD1 (5 bases). The CDR3 is 14 residues long. Germline CDR1 is SGHTA and CDR2 is FQGNSA. CDR3 amino acids: CASRASSGANGLTF. CDR3 sequence (DNA): TGTGCCAGTAGGGCAAGCTCTGGGGCCAACGGCCTGACTTTC. The variable domain in full, with the rest retrieved from reference TRBV7-2 and TRBJ2-6, is GAGVSQSPSNKVTEKGKDVELRCDPISGHTALYWYRQSLGQGLEFLIYFQGNSAPDKSGLPSDRFSAERTGGSVSTLTIQRTQQEDSAVYLCASRASSGANGLTFGAGSRLTVL.

J is TRBJ2-3 and V is TRBV15; weak D call: TRBD2 (6 bases). Germline V gives CDR1 LNHNV, CDR2 YYDKDF (reference sequence). This CDR3 region has 13 residues. The V gene lost 5 bases and the J gene lost 7 bases, with 13 bases spanning the gap. The CDR3 is CATSRSGLNTQYF. CDR3 nucleotide sequence: TGTGCCACCAGCCGCAGCGGGTTAAATACGCAGTATTTT. Full variable domain (rest looked up from reference TRBV15 and TRBJ2-3): DAMVIQNPRYQVTQFGKPVTLSCSQTLNHNVMYWYQQKSSQAPKLLFHYYDKDFNNEADTPDNFQSRRPNTSFCFLDIRSPGLGDTAMYLCATSRSGLNTQYFGPGTRLTVL.

This clone appeared once. The J gene is TRBJ2-5, the V gene TRBV5-1, with 13 bases that match TRBD2. The CDR3 covers 19 residues. The V segment lost 3 bases and the J segment 4 bases; nucleotides outside the gene matches: 15. The germline V gene has CDR1 SGHRS and CDR2 YFSETQ. The DNA of the CDR3 is TGCGCCAGCAGCTATGGAGCCGGTACTAGCGGGGGGGCCAGAGAGACCCAGTACTTC. Protein product: CASSYGAGTSGGARETQYF.

The table lists this clone with a few counts. The gene calls are TRBV2 and TRBJ1-1, with 8 bases identical to TRBD1. V lost 5 bases to trimming and J lost 2 bases; unmatched junction nucleotides: 7. Germline V gene sequence: CDR1 SNHLY, CDR2 FYNNEI. This CDR3 contains 15 residues. The CDR3 loop reads CASSLRGPGNTEAFF. The CDR3 nucleotides are TGTGCCAGCAGTCTCAGGGGGCCGGGCAACACTGAAGCTTTCTTT.

The chain recombines TRBV19 with TRBJ1-2; D is unresolved. Looked up from germline, CDR1 is LNHDA and CDR2 is SQIVND (reference sequence). This CDR3 region has 14 residues. Trimming removed 4 bases from V and 8 bases from J, with 17 bases in between. The CDR3 coding sequence is TGTGCCAGTAGTACGGGATTCAATATGGTGGGCTACACCTTC. Translating it yields CASSTGFNMVGYTF.

There are a few counts of this clone. The chain recombines TRBV19 with TRBJ1-5, with 7 bases identical to TRBD1. This CDR3 contains 16 residues. After removal of 6 bases from V and 3 bases from J, the junction contained 11 bases not matched to a gene. Germline V gives CDR1 LNHDA, CDR2 SQIVND (reference sequence). CDR3 region: CASSGWDRGINQPQHF. In DNA form, the CDR3 reads TGTGCCAGTAGCGGATGGGACAGAGGTATCAATCAGCCCCAGCATTTT. The whole variable domain, remainder taken from reference TRBV19 and TRBJ1-5, is DGGITQSPKYLFRKEGQNVTLSCEQNLNHDAMYWYRQDPGQGLRLIYYSQIVNDFQKGDIAEGYSVSREKKESFPLTVTSAQKNPTAFYLCASSGWDRGINQPQHFGDGTRLSIL.

This clone was picked up one time. J is TRBJ2-3 and V is TRBV27; possibly TRBD2 for D (5 bases). The CDR3 contains 14 residues. V gave up 0 bases and J gave up 4 bases, with 8 bases separating them. Germline assignment: CDR1 MNHEY and CDR2 SMNVEV (reference sequence). CDR3 region: CASSLSLASDTQYF. CDR3 bases: TGTGCCAGCAGTTTATCGCTAGCCTCAGATACGCAGTATTTT.

This clone came up once. V usage is TRBV28 and J usage is TRBJ1-1; D is perhaps TRBD1 (5 bases). V shed 2 bases and J shed 1 base, with 11 bases lying between them. Germline V gene lookup returns CDR1 MDHEN and CDR2 SYDVKM. This CDR3 comprises 15 residues. The CDR3 DNA follows: TGTGCCAGCAGTTTACAGGGTCGTCCGAACACTGAAGCTTTCTTT. Protein sequence: CASSLQGRPNTEAFF.

The genes are TRBV6-6 and TRBJ1-1; unclear D gene. Germline V gene sequence: CDR1 MNHNY, CDR2 SVGAGI (reference sequence). The CDR3 has 12 amino acids. With 4 bases removed from V and 2 bases from J, the gap between germline ends came to 5 bases. CDR3 nucleotide sequence: TGTGCCAGCAGTTCCGTTAACACTGAAGCTTTCTTT. It specifies CASSSVNTEAFF.

This chain links TRBV7-8 with TRBJ2-7, with D perhaps matching TRBD1 (6 bases). There are 14 residues in the CDR3. V lost 5 bases, J lost 3 bases, and 14 bases lay in between. The germline V gene encodes CDR1 SGHVS and CDR2 FQNEAQ. The CDR3: CASSHTGNIYEQYF. The CDR3 DNA sequence: TGTGCCAGCAGCCACACAGGGAATATCTACGAGCAGTACTTC.

CDR3 DNA: TGTGCCAGCAGCCCCTTCCTCCCGGGGGGGCGGATGGTATCAGATACGCAGTATTTT. It specifies CASSPFLPGGRMVSDTQYF. The gene calls are TRBV7-2 and TRBJ2-3, with 8 positions matching TRBD2. The CDR3 contains 19 residues. Germline V CDR1 and CDR2: SGHTA, FQGNSA. Losses at the gene ends were 5 bases for V and 4 bases for J; bases not matched to a gene: 20.

The chain combines TRBV29-1 with TRBJ2-7; TRBD1 aligns across 7 bases. Trimming removed 4 bases from V and 2 bases from J; junction bases left unmatched: 5. The CDR3 loop spans 13 amino acids. Germline assignment: CDR1 SQVTM and CDR2 ANQGSEA. The CDR3 sequence is CSVAGQVAYEQYF. The CDR3 nucleotides read TGCAGCGTTGCCGGACAGGTAGCCTACGAGCAGTACTTC.

The rearrangement uses TRBV5-1 and TRBJ1-4; TRBD1 matches at 9 bases. The CDR3 has 14 amino acids. V shed 7 bases and J 7 bases; nucleotides not matched to a gene: 8. The V gene's germline CDR1 is SGHRS and CDR2 YFSETQ. The CDR3 DNA sequence: TGCGCCAGCGGCCGGACAGGGGAGTTTGAAAAACTGTTTTTT. Translation: CASGRTGEFEKLFF.

The chain couples TRBV19 to TRBJ2-6; D is uncertain. Per germline, CDR1 LNHDA and CDR2 SQIVND (reference sequence). Trimming cost V 5 bases and J 1 base, with 9 bases left between them. The CDR3 consists of 15 residues. The CDR3 nucleotides read TGTGCCAGTAGTCAGTTGTCTTCTGGGGCCAACGTCCTGACTTTC. This codes for CASSQLSSGANVLTF.

V and J are TRBV28 and TRBJ1-5; TRBD1 is a possible D gene (6 bases). The CDR3 totals 16 residues. The V end lost 3 bases, the J end lost 3 bases, and 15 bases lay between the germline ends. CDR1 MDHEN and CDR2 SYDVKM come from the germline V gene. The CDR3 loop reads CASSLSADSYNQPQHF. CDR3 DNA sequence: TGTGCCAGCAGTTTGAGCGCGGACAGCTACAATCAGCCCCAGCATTTT.

The chain recombines TRBV7-9 with TRBJ2-2, with D possibly TRBD1 on 5 matching bases. V lost 8 bases and J 2 bases, leaving 12 bases between the germline ends. The V gene's germline CDR1 is SEHNR and CDR2 FQNEAQ (reference sequence). The CDR3 length is 14 residues. DNA for the CDR3: TGTGCCAGCGTGCGACAGACTAACACCGGGGAGCTGTTTTTT. As protein: CASVRQTNTGELFF.